This TCR beta chain came from a study of technical replicates of blood from a few donors. Sequencing was performed with immunoSEQ multiplex PCR; in TCRdb, only in-frame clones are kept and a portion is missing. This sample has 45,000 to 55,000 clones, with roughly 94% found just once. V lost 4 bases, J lost 6 bases, and 12 bases lay in between. Germline CDR1 and CDR2: SGHDT and YYEEEE. The CDR3 spans 13 residues. Sequenced: T cells isolated from PBMCs. The sequence was obtained from a human donor in good health. The chain couples TRBV5-6 to TRBJ2-3, with a possible D match to TRBD2 (6 bases). The CDR3 DNA sequence: TGTGCCAGCAGCATGACTAGGTCCGATACGCAGTATTTT. This encodes CASSMTRSDTQYF.